This T cell receptor beta chain was sequenced during a study of CD4 T cells in relation to SARS-CoV-2 and coronaviruses. Turning to the study itself: After roughly ten days of antigen culture, PBMC TCR beta CDR3s were sequenced. Of the patients, under 10 were male, a few female, two Hispanic. Regarding the study as a whole: This crossreactivity analysis covered spike protein alone, no other viral proteins.

With regard to this clone: Its antigen is currently unknown.

Profiled with immunoSEQ multiplex PCR; TCRdb holds only in-frame clones, not every one. The table shows roughly 38,000 clones, with roughly 84% occurring only once. Naive or memory CD4+ cells were cultured 1:1 with T cell-depleted PBMCs plus CEF. The ends were cut back, 7 bases at V and 5 bases at J, with 11 bases in the middle. The CDR3 is 12 amino acids. In germline, CDR1 is MNHEY, CDR2 SVGEGT. The rearrangement links TRBV6-2 or TRBV6-3 to TRBJ2-5; D is undetermined. What was sequenced was naive CD4+ T cells from PBMCs, cultured in vitro. Subset denoted: naive CD4+ T cells isolated by negative enrichment. This receptor was identified in an adult with COVID-19. CDR3 region: CASTPGRETQYF. As DNA, the CDR3 is TGTGCCAGCACCCCCGGGCGGGAGACCCAGTACTTC.